The 22 T cell receptor beta chains given below trace back to one sample, sequenced in a study of T cells in Graves' hyperthyroidism and ophthalmopathy (dated by TCRdb to about 2019). Receptors were amplified or captured by multiplex PCR. Sequencing was carried out with an Illumina HiSeq 2000. The TCR beta CDR3 regions were amplified from RNA transcripts. For the first round of RT-PCR on the TCR CDR3, the HTBI primer set was used together with the Qiagen OneStep RT-PCR kit. The public reads were run again by TCRdb, first through fastp at Q25 and then through MiXCR, and only productive beta chains were kept. Identical CDR3 proteins give one entry, which carries the most common genes and DNA. This sample gives 500,000 to 750,000 distinct CDR3 sequences in total; 12% to 15% of them show up just once. The leading ten clones occupy roughly 6.9% of the sample. Sequences were obtained from blood. Every receptor here comes from a woman between 18 and 29 years old with Graves' ophthalmopathy.

This clonotype was found many times. The chain employs TRBV4-1 and TRBJ2-7; D remains unclear. V lost 0 bases, J lost 2 bases, and 14 bases lay in between. The germline gives CDR1 MGHRA, CDR2 YSYEKL. The CDR3 is 16 residues long. This CDR3 is CASSQDTPEIAYEQYF. CDR3 nucleotides: TGCGCCAGCAGCCAAGATACACCCGAGATCGCCTACGAGCAGTACTTC.

This clonotype was seen ten or more times. The chain recombines TRBV5-8 with TRBJ2-1; the match to TRBD1 covers 7 bases. Trimming removed 0 bases from V and 5 bases from J; junction bases left unmatched: 2. CDR1 is SGHTS, CDR2 YDEGEE, per germline. This CDR3 contains 14 residues. CDR3 sequence: CASSLGGQHNEQFF. CDR3 in DNA: TGTGCCAGCAGCTTGGGGGGACAGCACAATGAGCAGTTCTTC.

This clonotype was recorded at least ten times. This chain joins TRBV18 and TRBJ2-3; 9 bases map to TRBD1. V lost 2 bases and J lost 5; bases outside the gene matches: 8. Germline V gene lookup returns CDR1 KGHSH and CDR2 LQKENI. This CDR3 spans 16 amino acids. The CDR3 DNA is TGTGCCAGCTCACCATGGAACAGGGGGCGAGGAGATACGCAGTATTTT. Amino acids: CASSPWNRGRGDTQYF. Combining the CDR3 with reference TRBV18 and TRBJ2-3 gives the whole variable domain NAGVMQNPRHLVRRRGQEARLRCSPMKGHSHVYWYRQLPEEGLKFMVYLQKENIIDESGMPKERFSAEFPKEGPSILRIQQVVRGDSAAYFCASSPWNRGRGDTQYFGPGTRLTVL.

This clonotype was found many times. The chain is built from TRBV3-1 and TRBJ2-7, with 11 bases that match TRBD2. This CDR3 comprises 16 residues. Trimming removed 0 bases from V and 7 bases from J; junction bases left unmatched: 8. In germline, CDR1 is LGHDT, CDR2 YNNKEL (reference sequence). The CDR3 spells CASSQEVSGGVKEQYF. The CDR3 DNA reads TGTGCCAGCAGCCAAGAGGTTAGCGGGGGGGTGAAGGAGCAGTACTTC.

This clonotype was seen repeatedly, ten times or more. This chain joins TRBV28 and TRBJ1-1; the D is unclear. The CDR3 is made up of 13 amino acids. Trimming stripped 4 bases from V and 1 base from J, with 7 bases between. Germline V lookup: CDR1 MDHEN, CDR2 SYDVKM. The DNA of the CDR3 is TGTGCCAGCAGTTACCATAGGAACACTGAAGCTTTCTTT. Its protein product is CASSYHRNTEAFF.

As regards this clonotype: A much larger clone lies a single base off, so this may be a read error. This rearrangement joins TRBV27 to TRBJ2-1; D is uncertain. V gave up 5 bases and J gave up 5 bases, with 13 bases separating them. The CDR3 is made up of 14 amino acids. Looked up from germline, CDR1 is MNHEY and CDR2 is SMNVEV (reference sequence). The CDR3, as DNA: TGTGCCAGCAGTCCATGTGACGTAAACAATGAGCAGTTCTTC. This translates into CASSPCDVNNEQFF.

J is TRBJ2-5 and V is TRBV2, with TRBD2 matching over 8 bases. Per the germline V gene, CDR1 is SNHLY and CDR2 is FYNNEI. The CDR3 covers 15 residues. The trim removed 5 bases at V and 7 bases at J, leaving 12 bases unmatched. This CDR3 is CASSRRTGGPGTQYF. For the CDR3, the DNA is TGTGCCAGCAGTCGACGGACGGGAGGGCCGGGGACCCAGTACTTC.

This clonotype showed up just a few times. The chain carries TRBV20-1 and TRBJ1-1; D remains ambiguous. V shed 3 bases and J shed 3 bases, with 8 bases lying between them. In germline, CDR1 is DFQATT, CDR2 SNEGSKA (reference sequence). The CDR3 is made up of 12 amino acids. CDR3 DNA: TGCAGTGCTAGCGGTAGGGACACTGAAGCTTTCTTT. Its protein product is CSASGRDTEAFF.

In this sample, this clonotype turned up many times. The chain employs TRBV2 and TRBJ2-3; no clear D gene. The V and J ends lost 0 bases and 8 bases respectively, with 3 bases between them. The CDR3 totals 11 residues. The germline gives CDR1 SNHLY, CDR2 FYNNEI. In DNA form, the CDR3 reads TGTGCCAGCAGTGAAGCCAGTACGCAGTATTTT. This sequence encodes CASSEASTQYF.

This clonotype was observed at least ten times. The chain has TRBV5-6 and TRBJ2-1; no firm D call. The CDR3 totals 15 residues. CDR1 and CDR2 from the germline V gene are SGHDT and YYEEEE. The V and J ends lost 0 bases and 0 bases respectively, with 7 bases between them. The CDR3 coding sequence is TGTGCCAGCAGCTTGGGGCGGAGCTCCTACAATGAGCAGTTCTTC. This sequence encodes CASSLGRSSYNEQFF.

As concerns this clonotype: Germline and junction disagree at one end, which may indicate a read error. The genes are TRBV6-2 or TRBV6-3 and TRBJ1-2; perhaps TRBD1 as D (6 bases). CDR3 length: 14 amino acids. The V gene's germline CDR1 is MNHEY and CDR2 SVGEGT. CDR3 sequence (DNA): TGTGCCAGCAGTTCGGGGACATCAACGTTCGCGGTACCCTTC. This encodes CASSSGTSTFAVPF.

This clonotype was observed a few times. Relative to the germline gene, one junction end is altered; a read error may explain this. This chain uses TRBV24-1 with TRBJ2-5, with D possibly TRBD1 on 6 matching bases. The CDR3 spans 15 residues. Germline-derived CDR1 and CDR2 are KGHDR and SFDVKD. Here the CDR3 DNA reads TGTGCCACCAGTGATTTGTCCGGGACAAAAGAGGCCCAGTACTTC. This translates into CATSDLSGTKEAQYF.

In this sample, this clonotype turned up a few times. V is TRBV6-2 or TRBV6-3 and J is TRBJ2-7, with 7 positions matching TRBD2. Germline V lookup: CDR1 MNHEY, CDR2 SVGEGT. The CDR3 is 15 amino acids. CDR3 loop: CAARIWEGFSYEQYF. CDR3 DNA sequence: TGTGCAGCGAGGATCTGGGAGGGGTTCAGCTACGAGCAGTACTTC.

The rearrangement links TRBV4-1 to TRBJ2-7; the D gene is possibly TRBD2 (5 bases). V lost 0 bases and J lost 4, with 13 bases in between. The CDR3 covers 15 residues. Germline values: CDR1 MGHRA, CDR2 YSYEKL. This CDR3 is CASSQDGSEPYEQYF. The CDR3 coding sequence is TGCGCCAGCAGCCAAGATGGTAGCGAACCTTACGAGCAGTACTTC.

This clonotype came up many times. The rearrangement uses TRBV10-3 and TRBJ1-1, with no clear D. Trimming cost V 2 bases and J 11 bases, with 15 bases left between them. Germline CDR1 and CDR2: ENHRY and SYGVKD. The CDR3 length is 13 residues. The CDR3 nucleotides read TGTGCCATCAGTGAGGTTAACGGCCTGAGGGCTTTCTTT. This sequence encodes CAISEVNGLRAFF.

As regards this clonotype: This may come from a read error, since a much larger clone is one base off. This chain joins TRBV15 and TRBJ1-5, with a tentative D call TRBD1 (5 bases). Germline CDR1 and CDR2: LNHNV and YYDKDF (reference sequence). Trimming shortened V by 8 bases and J by 3 bases, and 14 bases separated the two germline ends. CDR3 length: 14 residues. CDR3 sequence reads: CATCKGGVNQPQHF. CDR3 nucleotide sequence: TGTGCCACCTGCAAAGGAGGGGTCAATCAGCCCCAGCATTTT.

This clonotype has a count of ten or more. The V gene is TRBV13, the J gene TRBJ2-2, with D unclear. CDR3 length equals 14 residues. Per the germline V gene, CDR1 is PRHDT and CDR2 is FYEKMQ (reference sequence). Trimming took 4 bases from V and 0 from J, leaving 6 bases between them. This CDR3 reads CASSSYTNTGELFF. In nucleotides, the CDR3 is TGTGCCAGCAGCTCCTATACGAACACCGGGGAGCTGTTTTTT.

This clonotype was picked up a small number of times. The chain carries TRBV14 and TRBJ1-5, with a possible D match to TRBD1 (6 bases). Between the trimmed V and J ends, which lost 3 bases and 9 bases, there was a span of 15 bases. CDR1 and CDR2 (germline): SGHDN, FVKESK. CDR3 size: 14 residues. CDR3 sequence (DNA): TGTGCCAGCAGCCAGACCGGGATCAGGGGGCCCCAGCATTTT. Translated, it gives CASSQTGIRGPQHF.

This clonotype appeared many times. The chain has TRBV30 and TRBJ1-2; 8 bases match TRBD1. Germline V gene data show CDR1 as GTSNPN and CDR2 as SVGIG (reference sequence). The trim removed 2 bases at V and 4 bases at J, leaving 6 bases unmatched. The CDR3 covers 14 residues. This CDR3 is CAWSSPGTGYGYTF. In DNA, the CDR3 is TGTGCCTGGAGTTCCCCCGGGACAGGCTATGGCTACACCTTC.

This clonotype was counted a single time. The V and J genes are TRBV7-9 and TRBJ2-7; D may be TRBD1 (6 bases). Germline values: CDR1 SEHNR, CDR2 FQNEAQ (reference sequence). V lost 5 bases and J lost 4, with 15 bases in between. The CDR3 is 14 residues long. CDR3 sequence: CASSARQAGYEQYF. The CDR3 nucleotides read TGTGCCAGCAGCGCAAGACAGGCAGGGTACGAGCAGTACTTC. The variable domain in full, completed from reference TRBV7-9 and TRBJ2-7, reads DTGVSQNPRHKITKRGQNVTFRCDPISEHNRLYWYRQTLGQGPEFLTYFQNEAQLEKSRLLSDRFSAERPKGSFSTLEIQRTEQGDSAMYLCASSARQAGYEQYFGPGTRLTVT.

This chain joins TRBV29-1 and TRBJ1-2; D is unclear. Looked up from germline, CDR1 is SQVTM and CDR2 is ANQGSEA. The CDR3 consists of 13 residues. V was pared by 7 bases and J by 13 bases, with 25 bases between. The CDR3 sequence: CSARGVGTAGLTF. The CDR3 DNA follows: TGCAGCGCACGGGGAGTGGGTACGGCGGGCCTCACCTTC.

This clonotype appeared many times. J is TRBJ1-2 and V is TRBV10-3, with 9 bases matching TRBD1. J was trimmed by 5 bases and V by 2 bases; bases with no gene match: 0. Germline V gene data show CDR1 as ENHRY and CDR2 as SYGVKD. The CDR3 spans 13 residues. The DNA for the CDR3 is TGTGCCATCAGTGAGGGACAGGGGTATGGCTACACCTTC. Translation gives CAISEGQGYGYTF.